This record concerns one TCR beta chain sequence. No cognate antigen has been identified for it. The sample holds no much larger clone one base away, and base qualities are not on file. The collaborating institutions used their own protocols to collect whole blood in K2EDTA tubes. For TCRbeta analysis, collaborator samples were shipped as frozen whole blood, as isolated PBMCs, or as DNA extracted from either sample type. The CDR3 has 14 amino acids, counting the end cysteine and phenylalanine. Only the CDR3 DNA is retained, 42 bases long and in frame from the first base. V drops 5 bases and J drops 5 bases, leaving 13 bases in between. CDR1 MDHEN and CDR2 SYDVKM are derived from the germline V gene. This sample was taken from a study of blood T cell repertoires in COVID-19 (dated by TCRdb to 2019 to 2021). General notes on the study: Samples covering the acute and convalescent phases of COVID-19 were provided by collaborators in the United States, Italy and Spain. The repertoires were made available in a free public database intended to serve as a resource for research on the immune response to SARS-CoV-2. HLA class I and class II types, where available, came from metadata supplied by the sample provider rather than from assay-based typing. The samples were drawn from two sources: the first 160 participants of the ongoing ImmuneRACE study, and 1,200 or so subjects contributed by 6 global collaborators. Sample metadata almost always included a de-identified subject ID, COVID-19 status, age in years and sex. The material from the prospective study consisted of cDNA or gDNA derived from T cells, B-cell-depleted T cells, or PBMCs. Subjects who had been exposed to COVID-19, were actively infected with it, or had recovered from it provided the deeply sampled blood TCRbeta repertoires that made up the dataset. On the study overall, not on this receptor specifically: The quantity of clinical and demographic metadata differed by source and by participant and was supplied without curation.

TCRbeta CDR3 regions were amplified from genomic DNA by means of the immunoSEQ Assay, a bias-controlled multiplex PCR. Processing in the source paper ran as follows. The number of nucleated cells in each sample was estimated by amplification of reference gene primers within the assay. Sequence reads were collapsed and filtered to measure the absolute abundance of every unique TCRbeta CDR3 rearrangement. For each sample, productive Simpson clonality was calculated by taking the square root of Simpson's diversity index across productive rearrangements. TCRdb's version of the immuneACCESS table is confined to in-frame rearrangements and falls short of the full clone set. An unresolved V gene accounts for under half of the shortfall where checked; the remainder is of unknown origin. The V and J calls and clone size were taken over from that table, and D and trimming were inferred from the DNA. Across this sample there are approximately 180,000 clones, with roughly 82% seen only once. Jointly, the top ten make up about 8% of the sample.

The receptor chain draws on TRBV28 and TRBJ2-4; TRBD1 might be the D gene, on 5 matching bases. The source is a woman aged 70-85 years with acute or convalescent COVID-19. Sequencing was performed on peripheral blood. Read as DNA, the sequence is TGTGCCAGCAGTGCAGGGTACGCCCAAAACATTCAGTACTTC. It translates to CASSAGYAQNIQYF.